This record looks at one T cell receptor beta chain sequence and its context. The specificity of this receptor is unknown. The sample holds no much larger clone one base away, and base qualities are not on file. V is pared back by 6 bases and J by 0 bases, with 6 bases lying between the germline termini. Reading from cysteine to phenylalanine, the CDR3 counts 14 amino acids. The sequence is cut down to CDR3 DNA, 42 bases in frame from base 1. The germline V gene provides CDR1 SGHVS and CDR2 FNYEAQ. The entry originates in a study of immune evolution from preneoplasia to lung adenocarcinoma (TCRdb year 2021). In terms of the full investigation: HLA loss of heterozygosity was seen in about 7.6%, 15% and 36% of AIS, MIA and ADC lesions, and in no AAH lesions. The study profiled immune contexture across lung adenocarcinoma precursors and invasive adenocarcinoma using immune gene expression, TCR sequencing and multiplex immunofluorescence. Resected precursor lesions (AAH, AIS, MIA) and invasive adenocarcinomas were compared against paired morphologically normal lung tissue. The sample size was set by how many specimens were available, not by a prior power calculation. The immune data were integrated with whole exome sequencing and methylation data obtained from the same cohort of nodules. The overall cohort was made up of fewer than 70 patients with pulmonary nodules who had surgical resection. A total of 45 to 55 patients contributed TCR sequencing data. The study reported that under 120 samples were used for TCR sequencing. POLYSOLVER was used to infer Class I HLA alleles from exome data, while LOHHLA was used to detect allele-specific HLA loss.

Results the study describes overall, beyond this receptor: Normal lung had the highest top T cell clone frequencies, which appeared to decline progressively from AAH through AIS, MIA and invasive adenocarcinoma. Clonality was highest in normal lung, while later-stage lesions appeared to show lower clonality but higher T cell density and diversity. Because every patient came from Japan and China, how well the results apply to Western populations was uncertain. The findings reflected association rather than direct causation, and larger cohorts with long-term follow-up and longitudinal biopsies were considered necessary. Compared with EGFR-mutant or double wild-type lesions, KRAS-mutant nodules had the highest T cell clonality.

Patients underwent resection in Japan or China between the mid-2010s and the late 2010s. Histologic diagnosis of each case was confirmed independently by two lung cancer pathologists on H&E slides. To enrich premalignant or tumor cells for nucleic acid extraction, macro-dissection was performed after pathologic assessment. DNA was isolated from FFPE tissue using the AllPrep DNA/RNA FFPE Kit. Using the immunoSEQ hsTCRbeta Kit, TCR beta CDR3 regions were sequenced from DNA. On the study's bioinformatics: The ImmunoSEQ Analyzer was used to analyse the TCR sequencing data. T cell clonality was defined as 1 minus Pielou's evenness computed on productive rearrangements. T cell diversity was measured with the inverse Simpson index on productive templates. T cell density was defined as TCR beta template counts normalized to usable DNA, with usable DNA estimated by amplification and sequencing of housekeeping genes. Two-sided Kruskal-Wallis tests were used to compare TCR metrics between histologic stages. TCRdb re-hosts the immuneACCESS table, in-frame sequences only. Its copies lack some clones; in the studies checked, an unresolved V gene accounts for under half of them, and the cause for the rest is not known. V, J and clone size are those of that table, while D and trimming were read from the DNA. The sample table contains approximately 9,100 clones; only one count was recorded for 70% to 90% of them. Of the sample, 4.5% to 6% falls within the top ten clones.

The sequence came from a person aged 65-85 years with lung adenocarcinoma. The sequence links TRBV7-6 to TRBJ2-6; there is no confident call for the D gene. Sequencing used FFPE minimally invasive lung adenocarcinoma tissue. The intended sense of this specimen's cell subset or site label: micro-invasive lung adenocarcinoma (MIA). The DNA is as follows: TGTGCCAGCAGTATAAACTCTGGGGCCAACGTCCTGACTTTC. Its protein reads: CASSINSGANVLTF.